Included here is one T cell receptor beta chain sequence, with context. V gave up 0 bases and J gave up 9 bases, with 6 bases separating them. The CDR3 totals 12 residues. Germline V gene sequence: CDR1 LNHNV, CDR2 YYDKDF (reference sequence). The data were obtained in a study of CD8 T cells in Susac syndrome. RNA, at about 0.5 to 1 ug, was reverse transcribed with random hexamers. TCRdb re-derived calls from the immunoSEQ multiplex PCR reads in MiXCR, one entry per CDR3 protein. The table has roughly 200,000 distinct CDR3 sequences, 90% to 95% seen once. Controls matched for age and sex were healthy donors.

This TCR derives from a human donor in good health. The chain employs TRBV15 and TRBJ2-1; D is undetermined. The specimen sequenced was CD4+ T cells from PBMCs. The CDR3 sequence: CATSRDILEQFF. The CDR3 DNA is TGTGCCACCAGCAGAGACATACTTGAGCAGTTCTTC.